This T cell receptor beta chain was recorded in a study of beta chain features in type 1 diabetes (dated by TCRdb to the late 2010s). For context, the study as a whole: Mean age, gender distribution, total cell number and subset yield were not different between patients and healthy donors. A total of under 140,000,000 sorted cells were examined across all samples, and the number of cells per subset was strongly correlated with RNA yield. The study compared the TCRB repertoires of sorted circulating CD4+ T cell subsets in recently diagnosed type 1 diabetes patients with those in matched healthy donors. Regulatory and stem cell-like memory subsets were isolated from only 8 patients and roughly 8 healthy donors, whereas naive and central memory subsets came from all 30 or so donors. Broad study findings and their caveats: Fewer insertions and more nucleotide deletions at VDJ recombination sites were observed in patients with type 1 diabetes, implying thymic rearrangement abnormalities. Sequencing cDNA rather than genomic DNA could over-represent highly expressing activated cells, although activation and CD3 levels did not differ between groups. HLA sub-analyses involved small numbers of individuals, so any influence of HLA type on TCRB rearrangement remained unresolved. Type 1 diabetes patients showed a moderate but significant shortening of TCRB CDR3 length in all four CD4+ subsets. Naive, central memory and regulatory TCRB repertoires appeared to be more alike among patients than among healthy donors. Shorter templates might have been favored by PCR, but patient and control samples were amplified and corrected together, so both groups would have been affected equally by any skew.

The germline V gene gives CDR1 as MDHEN and CDR2 as SYDVKM. The CDR3 has 12 amino acids, counting the end cysteine and phenylalanine. The sequence is cut down to CDR3 DNA, 36 bases in frame from base 1. V has 6 bases trimmed and J has 6 bases trimmed; junction bases matching no gene number 4. The entire amount of isolated RNA was reverse transcribed using the High Capacity cDNA Reverse Transcription Kit, so the sequenced TCRB transcripts were expressed ones. Naive, central memory and regulatory T cell samples underwent deep immunoSEQ sequencing, averaging roughly 3.5 million total reads per sample. After sorted cells were lysed in RLT buffer, RNA was extracted with DNase-treated RNeasy Micro or Mini kits, with the choice depending on cell number. To prevent cross-contamination, each cell subset was processed individually, whereas patient and healthy donor samples were processed jointly. Using the immunoSEQ multiplex PCR, TCRB sequences were amplified from cDNA into 87-bp fragments spanning the CDR3 region. Sequencing of the amplicons was performed on the Illumina HiSeq platform. For the original study's pipeline: PCR bias was corrected computationally using synthetic template baselines, and reads within Hamming distance 2 were collapsed, with unmergeable singletons discarded. Reads were aligned to IMGT to assign V, D and J genes, CDR3 length, and insertions or deletions at six rearrangement sites. Within each subset, clonotype counts were normalized to the number of sorted cells before true diversity and Gini coefficients were calculated with the tcR R package. The overlap coefficient, calculated on TCRB nucleotide sequences, was used to quantify repertoire sharing. As a proxy for the pre-selection repertoire, out-of-frame TCRB sequences from naive cells were analyzed. Here the immuneACCESS table is served through TCRdb, limited to in-frame sequences with V and J called. Missing clones are a known gap in these copies; in checked studies unresolved V genes cover under half, and the rest lacks a known reason. Clone size and the V and J calls come from that table; the DNA yielded D and trimming. This sample has under 400,000 clones in its table, and 10% to 15% of those were observed once. The ten top clones hold 0.015% to 0.02% of the sample.

Each donor gave one peripheral blood draw, averaging about 100 mL, which was collected into heparinised tubes. Using a panel that included CD45RO, CCR7, CD25, CD127, CD95 and CD27, naive, central memory, regulatory and stem cell-like memory CD4+ T cells were sorted on a BD FACSAria II. Purity was above 98% for every sorted population. Right away, PBMCs were isolated by Lymphoprep density gradient centrifugation and were stained directly, with no culture step. So that batch effects would be minimized, each experiment stained and sorted samples in pairs, pairing one healthy donor with one patient. Comments on this clone: The specificity of this receptor is unknown. There are no base qualities to consult, and no much larger clone falls within one base.

The receptor comes from a man aged 18-30 years in good health. Here the chain combines TRBV28 and TRBJ1-2, with 7 middle bases fitting TRBD1. The sequenced sample consisted of naive CD4+ T cells from blood. The cell subset or site label of this sample denotes: true naive CD4+ T cells. For the CDR3, the sequence is CASRMQGDGYTF. The DNA sequence follows: TGTGCCAGCAGGATGCAGGGGGATGGCTACACCTTC.